This passage covers 29 T cell receptor beta chains from one sample sequenced in a study of blood T cell repertoires in COVID-19. Clones were sequenced by immunoSEQ multiplex PCR, and TCRdb holds only the in-frame ones, with some missing. This sample carries around 200,000 clones, 83% of them seen once, and the ten largest clones take over 1%. The sample taken for sequencing was peripheral blood. The origin of the receptors is a woman aged 25 to 39 with COVID-19, enrolled during active disease.

On this clone: Other DNA sequences in the sample encode the same CDR3. This chain uses TRBV7-9 with TRBJ1-5; D perhaps matches TRBD1 (5 bases). This CDR3 is built from 15 residues. Germline V gene sequence: CDR1 SEHNR, CDR2 FQNEAQ (reference sequence). Trimming removed 1 base at V and 0 bases at J, with 7 bases between. The CDR3 spells CASSLGDSSNQPQHF. CDR3 DNA sequence: TGTGCCAGCAGCTTAGGAGACAGTAGCAATCAGCCCCAGCATTTT.

The chain carries TRBV19 and TRBJ2-2; maybe TRBD2 (5 bases). Deletions cut 3 bases from V and 5 bases from J, with 13 bases between. The CDR3 is 15 amino acids. Germline assignment: CDR1 LNHDA and CDR2 SQIVND (reference sequence). Written as DNA, the CDR3 is TGTGCCAGTAGTATGAGGGCTAGGGCTACCGGGGAGCTGTTTTTT. As protein: CASSMRARATGELFF.

Regarding this clone: The same CDR3 can be traced to other DNA sequences in this sample. The chain employs TRBV7-3 and TRBJ2-3; 9 positions agree with TRBD2. V lost 4 bases, J lost 1 base, and 0 bases stayed unmatched. This CDR3 has 14 residues. Germline V gives CDR1 SGHTA, CDR2 FQGTGA. Here the CDR3 reads CASSSSGGTDTQYF. CDR3 sequence (DNA): TGTGCCAGCAGCTCTAGCGGGGGCACAGATACGCAGTATTTT.

The chain carries TRBV6-5 and TRBJ1-2; D possibly corresponds to TRBD1 (5 bases). The CDR3 is made up of 12 amino acids. Germline CDR1 is MNHEY and CDR2 is SVGAGI. V gave up 6 bases and J gave up 4 bases, with 9 bases separating them. In DNA, the CDR3 is TGTGCCAGCAGCGGGAGGGGCTATGGCTACACCTTC. It yields the protein CASSGRGYGYTF.

The genes are TRBV27 and TRBJ2-7; no firm D call. CDR1 and CDR2 (germline): MNHEY, SMNVEV (reference sequence). CDR3 size: 15 residues. Between the trimmed V and J ends, which lost 8 bases and 3 bases, there was a span of 20 bases. The CDR3 region is CASGSPGQPHYEQYF. The CDR3 nucleotides are TGTGCCAGCGGTTCCCCTGGGCAGCCTCACTACGAGCAGTACTTC.

This chain uses TRBV5-1 with TRBJ1-2; no firm D call. This CDR3 is 15 amino acids long. Germline-derived CDR1 and CDR2 are SGHRS and YFSETQ. Trimming cost V 0 bases and J 4 bases, with 13 bases left between them. CDR3 in amino acids: CASSLDGQALYGYTF. The DNA for the CDR3 is TGCGCCAGCAGCTTGGATGGGCAGGCCCTCTATGGCTACACCTTC.

J is TRBJ1-1 and V is TRBV19; possibly TRBD1 for D (6 bases). This CDR3 region has 12 residues. The germline V and J ends were trimmed by 9 bases and 1 base, with 9 bases remaining between them. In germline, CDR1 is LNHDA, CDR2 SQIVND (reference sequence). For the CDR3, the DNA is TGTGCCAGCGCAGGGGCGAACACTGAAGCTTTCTTT. This sequence encodes CASAGANTEAFF.

The chain employs TRBV19 and TRBJ1-5; 11 bases align to TRBD1. V was pared by 6 bases and J by 6 bases, with 4 bases of the junction left unmatched. The CDR3 has 14 residues. Germline V gene lookup returns CDR1 LNHDA and CDR2 SQIVND (reference sequence). The CDR3 loop is CASRQGQGGQPQHF. DNA of the CDR3: TGTGCCAGTAGGCAGGGACAGGGGGGTCAGCCCCAGCATTTT.

This chain links TRBV4-3 with TRBJ2-3; 9 bases map to TRBD2. Per the germline V gene, CDR1 is LGHNA and CDR2 is YSLEER. Trimming at V came to 4 bases and at J to 7 bases, leaving 12 bases not matched to a gene. The CDR3 contains 16 residues. CDR3 amino acids: CASSPGLAKNRHTQYF. CDR3 coding DNA: TGCGCCAGCAGCCCGGGACTAGCTAAAAACCGACATACGCAGTATTTT.

This rearrangement joins TRBV12-3 or TRBV12-4 to TRBJ2-3; 10 positions agree with TRBD2. Trimming at V came to 11 bases and at J to 6 bases, leaving 8 bases not matched to a gene. CDR3 size: 13 residues. The CDR3 bases are TGTGCCGGTAGCGGGGGGCGGCGGGATACGCAGTATTTT. Encoded protein: CAGSGGRRDTQYF.

The CDR3 sequence: CALRQPYNEQFF. For the CDR3, the DNA is TGTGCCTTACGACAGCCATACAATGAGCAGTTCTTC. The chain recombines TRBV30 with TRBJ2-1; perhaps TRBD1 as D (5 bases). V lost 7 bases and J 4 bases, leaving 11 bases between the germline ends. The CDR3 loop spans 12 amino acids. Looked up from germline, CDR1 is GTSNPN and CDR2 is SVGIG (reference sequence).

V usage is TRBV19 and J usage is TRBJ1-5; TRBD1 matches at 11 bases. Germline V gene lookup returns CDR1 LNHDA and CDR2 SQIVND (reference sequence). The CDR3 contains 14 residues. The J segment lost 6 bases and the V segment lost 11 bases, leaving 9 bases of the junction unmatched. CDR3: CASMDRGRIQPQHF. Written as DNA, the CDR3 is TGTGCCTCCATGGACAGGGGGCGTATTCAGCCCCAGCATTTT.

V is TRBV2 and J is TRBJ1-2; 7 positions match TRBD1. CDR1 and CDR2 (germline): SNHLY, FYNNEI. This CDR3 is 14 amino acids long. Trimming removed 4 bases from V and 3 bases from J; junction bases left unmatched: 5. As DNA, the CDR3 is TGTGCCAGCAGTGGACAGGGTAGAGACTATGGCTACACCTTC. This sequence encodes CASSGQGRDYGYTF.

This sequence joins TRBV7-2 and TRBJ2-1, with a weak D call TRBD1 (6 bases). The CDR3 totals 14 residues. Trimming took 5 bases from V and 3 from J, leaving 11 bases between them. Germline lookup yields CDR1 SGHTA and CDR2 FQGNSA. CDR3 amino acids: CASSLKDSYNEQFF. The CDR3 region has the DNA TGTGCCAGCAGCCTAAAGGACAGCTACAATGAGCAGTTCTTC.

This clone was seen just once. The chain is built from TRBV28 and TRBJ2-5, with TRBD1 as a possible D gene (7 bases). Trimming stripped 3 bases from V and 5 bases from J, with 10 bases between. Germline CDR1 MDHEN, CDR2 SYDVKM. This CDR3 contains 13 residues. CDR3 residues: CASSLTGRETQYF. CDR3 DNA: TGTGCCAGCAGTTTGACAGGGAGGGAGACCCAGTACTTC.

The J gene is TRBJ2-5, the V gene TRBV23-1, with 7 bases identical to TRBD2. TRBV23-1 is noted as an ORF with a role that remains uncertain. Trimming removed 0 bases from V and 1 base from J; junction bases left unmatched: 8. The CDR3 has 17 amino acids. The CDR3 nucleotides read TGCGCCAGCAGTCAATCGGGGACTCCGGGGGGCCAAGAGACCCAGTACTTC. This encodes CASSQSGTPGGQETQYF.

The genes are TRBV19 and TRBJ1-1; maybe TRBD1 (6 bases). The germline CDR1 and CDR2 sequences are LNHDA and SQIVND (reference sequence). Trimming removed 5 bases at V and 5 bases at J, with 18 bases between. This CDR3 contains 15 residues. The CDR3 sequence: CASSFPLGGGTEAFF. CDR3 DNA sequence: TGTGCCAGTAGTTTCCCCCTTGGGGGCGGTACTGAAGCTTTCTTT.

The chain has TRBV5-1 and TRBJ2-3; D is perhaps TRBD1 (6 bases). With 6 bases removed from V and 2 bases from J, the gap between germline ends came to 16 bases. Germline assignment: CDR1 SGHRS and CDR2 YFSETQ. CDR3 length: 15 residues. CDR3 region: CASTPVGQTTDTQYF. In nucleotides, the CDR3 is TGCGCCAGCACCCCGGTTGGACAGACCACAGATACGCAGTATTTT.

This chain uses TRBV6-4 with TRBJ2-1; 10 nucleotides align to TRBD2. The junction had 14 bases not matched to a gene; V was cut back by 4 bases and J by 8 bases. The CDR3 is 17 amino acids. Germline CDR1 is MRHNA and CDR2 is SNTAGT. CDR3 DNA: TGTGCCAGCAGTGGCCCCACTACTAGCGGGGTCTGGGATGAGCAGTTCTTC. This encodes CASSGPTTSGVWDEQFF.

This clone turned up a few times. The genes are TRBV6-2 or TRBV6-3 and TRBJ2-5; maybe TRBD2 (7 bases). V was shortened by 0 bases and J by 4 bases, with 12 bases between the two germline ends. The CDR3 totals 15 residues. Germline CDR1 is MNHEY and CDR2 is SVGEGT. CDR3: CASSYSGGGGETQYF. In DNA form, the CDR3 reads TGTGCCAGCAGTTACTCAGGGGGAGGGGGAGAGACCCAGTACTTC.

This chain links TRBV9 with TRBJ2-7; 9 bases fit TRBD2. V dropped 0 bases and J dropped 3; count of bases not matched to a gene: 4. The CDR3 is 15 amino acids. Germline V gene data show CDR1 as SGDLS and CDR2 as YYNGEE. The CDR3 sequence is CASSVAASGIYEQYF. The CDR3 DNA is TGTGCCAGCAGCGTAGCGGCTAGCGGGATCTACGAGCAGTACTTC.

This clone was observed a single time. V and J are TRBV28 and TRBJ2-7; maybe TRBD1 (5 bases). The germline V gene has CDR1 MDHEN and CDR2 SYDVKM. Trimming took off 4 bases at V and 3 bases at J, with 19 bases between the two ends. The CDR3 has 16 residues. Here the CDR3 reads CASSSPQEIASYEQYF. The CDR3 DNA sequence: TGTGCCAGCAGTTCACCACAGGAGATCGCAAGCTACGAGCAGTACTTC.

The V and J genes are TRBV11-3 and TRBJ2-1; 8 bases map to TRBD1. The CDR3 spans 14 residues. The trim removed 3 bases at V and 5 bases at J, leaving 3 bases unmatched. CDR1 and CDR2 from the germline V gene are SGHNT and YENEEA. In DNA, the CDR3 is TGTGCCAGCAGCTTCCAGGGGGCAAACAATGAGCAGTTCTTC. Amino acids: CASSFQGANNEQFF. The complete variable domain, with remaining parts taken from reference TRBV11-3 and TRBJ2-1, reads EAGVVQSPRYKIIEKKQPVAFWCNPISGHNTLYWYLQNLGQGPELLIRYENEEAVDDSQLPKDRFSAERLKGVDSTLKIQPAELGDSAVYLCASSFQGANNEQFFGPGTRLTVL.

This clone was recorded only once. The chain is built from TRBV20-1 and TRBJ2-7; D call uncertain. CDR1 DFQATT and CDR2 SNEGSKA come from the germline V gene (reference sequence). The CDR3 covers 11 residues. As DNA, the CDR3 is TGCAGCGCAGACTTGCCCGGCGAGCAGTACTTC. Translation gives CSADLPGEQYF.

This clone was recorded only once. The chain has TRBV6-2 or TRBV6-3 and TRBJ2-1; TRBD2 might be the D (7 bases). The length of the CDR3 is 14 residues. V shed 0 bases and J shed 5 bases, with 8 bases lying between them. CDR1 is MNHEY, CDR2 SVGEGT, per germline. The CDR3 is CASSYSGGHNEQFF. The DNA of the CDR3 is TGTGCCAGCAGTTACTCCGGGGGGCACAATGAGCAGTTCTTC.

This clone turned up a few times. The chain uses TRBV12-3 or TRBV12-4 and TRBJ2-2; D unclear. V lost 6 bases to trimming and J lost 5 bases, with 4 bases between them. This CDR3 contains 11 residues. In nucleotides, the CDR3 is TGTGCCAGCAGACTTACCGGGGAGCTGTTTTTT. Its translation: CASRLTGELFF.

J is TRBJ2-1 and V is TRBV27; the match to TRBD2 covers 14 bases. The germline V gene encodes CDR1 MNHEY and CDR2 SMNVEV (reference sequence). The CDR3 extends over 14 amino acids. J gave up 7 bases and V 6 bases, and 2 bases lay outside the gene matches. CDR3 in amino acids: CASRWTSGRNEQFF. The CDR3 region has the DNA TGTGCCAGCAGATGGACTAGCGGGAGGAATGAGCAGTTCTTC.

The chain combines TRBV28 with TRBJ2-5; 13 bases are a match to TRBD2. Per germline, CDR1 MDHEN and CDR2 SYDVKM. The CDR3 runs 17 residues. Trimming removed 3 bases from V and 1 base from J; junction bases left unmatched: 5. The CDR3 sequence: CASSFRTSGGAQETQYF. The CDR3, as DNA: TGTGCCAGCAGTTTCCGAACTAGCGGGGGGGCCCAAGAGACCCAGTACTTC.

The chain links TRBV6-6 to TRBJ2-3, with a possible D match to TRBD2 (7 bases). The V gene's germline CDR1 is MNHNY and CDR2 SVGAGI (reference sequence). The V end was cut by 5 bases, the J end by 0 bases, with 15 bases between. The CDR3 contains 16 residues. The CDR3 nucleotides are TGTGCCAGCAGTCCGTTGGGGGGGGGCAGCACAGATACGCAGTATTTT. Translation gives CASSPLGGGSTDTQYF.